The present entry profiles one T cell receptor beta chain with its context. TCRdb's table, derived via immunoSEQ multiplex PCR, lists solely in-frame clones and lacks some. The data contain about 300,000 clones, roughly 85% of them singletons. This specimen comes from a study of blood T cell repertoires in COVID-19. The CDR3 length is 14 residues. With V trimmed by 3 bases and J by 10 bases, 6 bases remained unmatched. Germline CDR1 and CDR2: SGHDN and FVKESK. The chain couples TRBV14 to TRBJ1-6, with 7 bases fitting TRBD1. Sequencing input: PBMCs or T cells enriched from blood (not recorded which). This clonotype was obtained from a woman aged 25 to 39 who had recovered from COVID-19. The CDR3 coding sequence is TGTGCCAGCAGCCAGGACAGGCGGATCTCACCCCTCCACTTT. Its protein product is CASSQDRRISPLHF.